Below, 15 T cell receptor beta chains from the same sample are listed, as sequenced in a study of blood T cell repertoires in COVID-19. Clones were sequenced by immunoSEQ multiplex PCR, and TCRdb holds only the in-frame ones, with some missing. The sample has approximately 280,000 clones, about 89% seen once; the top ten hold approximately 12%. The source material was peripheral blood. These receptors were collected from a woman aged 60-75 years with acute or convalescent COVID-19.

This clone was seen a single time. CDR3 in amino acids: CASSSPTSGTDTQYF. CDR3 sequence (DNA): TGTGCCAGTAGTTCTCCGACTAGCGGGACAGATACGCAGTATTTT. The V and J genes are TRBV19 and TRBJ2-3; 10 bases are shared with TRBD2. The CDR3 length is 15 residues. The germline V gene has CDR1 LNHDA and CDR2 SQIVND (reference sequence). V shed 5 bases and J 3 bases; nucleotides not matched to a gene: 5.

This clone was seen just once. The V and J genes are TRBV19 and TRBJ2-7; D may be TRBD1 (6 bases). The length of the CDR3 is 15 residues. V lost 1 base to trimming and J lost 0 bases, with 10 bases between them. The germline V gene has CDR1 LNHDA and CDR2 SQIVND (reference sequence). The CDR3 sequence: CASSIGGRHSYEQYF. The DNA for the CDR3 is TGTGCCAGTAGTATAGGGGGGCGCCACTCCTACGAGCAGTACTTC. Combining the CDR3 with reference TRBV19 and TRBJ2-7 gives the whole variable domain DGGITQSPKYLFRKEGQNVTLSCEQNLNHDAMYWYRQDPGQGLRLIYYSQIVNDFQKGDIAEGYSVSREKKESFPLTVTSAQKNPTAFYLCASSIGGRHSYEQYFGPGTRLTVT.

The rearrangement joins TRBV7-9 to TRBJ2-4; D is possibly TRBD2 (5 bases). The germline gives CDR1 SEHNR, CDR2 FQNEAQ (reference sequence). The CDR3 runs to 18 residues. V lost 1 base to trimming and J lost 6 bases, with 22 bases between them. CDR3 amino acids: CASSLGFPFKRDGNIQYF. CDR3 DNA: TGTGCCAGCAGCTTAGGGTTTCCGTTTAAACGGGATGGAAACATTCAGTACTTC.

The chain recombines TRBV18 with TRBJ2-5; D is ambiguous. Per the germline V gene, CDR1 is KGHSH and CDR2 is LQKENI. V was cut by 0 bases and J by 5 bases, with 4 bases left in between. The CDR3 runs to 12 residues. CDR3: CASSPPSETQYF. The CDR3 coding sequence is TGTGCCAGCTCACCACCGAGCGAGACCCAGTACTTC.

The CDR3: CASSPRSTEAFF. The CDR3, as DNA: TGTGCCAGCAGTCCTCGTAGCACTGAAGCTTTCTTT. The chain is built from TRBV12-3 or TRBV12-4 and TRBJ1-1; D gene ambiguous. The V end lost 5 bases, the J end lost 4 bases, and 8 bases lay between the germline ends. This CDR3 has 12 amino acids.

This clone was counted a single time. Other nucleotide sequences from this sample produce the same CDR3. The chain has TRBV7-9 and TRBJ1-1; 7 bases fit TRBD1. The germline V gene has CDR1 SEHNR and CDR2 FQNEAQ (reference sequence). The CDR3 is 14 amino acids. Trimming removed 5 bases from V and 0 bases from J; junction bases left unmatched: 3. CDR3 coding DNA: TGTGCCAGCAGCCCGACAGGGATGAACACTGAAGCTTTCTTT. Amino acid sequence: CASSPTGMNTEAFF. The full variable domain, in which reference TRBV7-9 and TRBJ1-1 provide the parts outside the CDR3, is DTGVSQNPRHKITKRGQNVTFRCDPISEHNRLYWYRQTLGQGPEFLTYFQNEAQLEKSRLLSDRFSAERPKGSFSTLEIQRTEQGDSAMYLCASSPTGMNTEAFFGQGTRLTVV.

The rearrangement links TRBV3-1 (or the pseudogene TRBV3-2) to TRBJ2-3, with 8 bases identical to TRBD2. The CDR3 contains 16 residues. Unmatched junction bases numbered 6, after V lost 2 bases and J lost 2 bases. Germline V gene data show CDR1 as LGHDT and CDR2 as YNNKEL (reference sequence). The CDR3 coding sequence is TGTGCCAGCAGCCAACTGCGGGGGGTCTACACAGATACGCAGTATTTT. Translated: CASSQLRGVYTDTQYF.

The rearrangement uses TRBV5-6 and TRBJ2-5; 7 positions agree with TRBD1. J lost 2 bases, V lost 4 bases, and 8 bases had no gene match. Germline V gene lookup returns CDR1 SGHDT and CDR2 YYEEEE. CDR3 length: 15 residues. This CDR3 is CASSLGQMVQETQYF. Written as DNA, the CDR3 is TGTGCCAGCAGCCTGGGACAGATGGTACAAGAGACCCAGTACTTC.

CDR3 protein: CASSLQEAASSYEQYF. The CDR3 nucleotides read TGTGCCAGCAGCTTACAGGAAGCGGCTAGCTCCTACGAGCAGTACTTC. This chain connects TRBV7-2 to TRBJ2-7; D possibly corresponds to TRBD2 (5 bases). The V and J ends lost 2 bases and 0 bases respectively, with 14 bases between them. Looked up from germline, CDR1 is SGHTA and CDR2 is FQGNSA. This CDR3 has 16 amino acids.

The chain uses TRBV7-8 and TRBJ2-1; D possibly corresponds to TRBD1 (5 bases). CDR1 is SGHVS and CDR2 is FQNEAQ in the germline V gene. Trimming left V 3 bases short and J 2 bases short, with 14 bases between. The CDR3 length is 16 residues. Here the CDR3 DNA reads TGTGCCAGCAGCTTGAAGGGGCGAATTACCTACAATGAGCAGTTCTTC. Residues: CASSLKGRITYNEQFF. Filled out from reference TRBV7-8 and TRBJ2-1, the complete variable domain reads GAGVSQSPRYKVAKRGQDVALRCDPISGHVSLFWYQQALGQGPEFLTYFQNEAQLDKSGLPSDRFFAERPEGSVSTLKIQRTQQEDSAVYLCASSLKGRITYNEQFFGPGTRLTVL.

This chain joins TRBV7-2 and TRBJ1-1, with D possibly being TRBD1 (5 bases). This CDR3 comprises 13 residues. The V gene's germline CDR1 is SGHTA and CDR2 FQGNSA. V was shortened by 1 base and J by 3 bases, with 6 bases between the two germline ends. The CDR3 spells CASSLGGDTEAFF. The CDR3, as DNA: TGTGCCAGCAGCTTAGGGGGGGACACTGAAGCTTTCTTT.

The CDR3 sequence is CASQMTGGSSGANVLTF. The CDR3 nucleotides read TGTGCCAGCCAGATGACAGGGGGAAGCTCTGGGGCCAACGTCCTGACTTTC. The chain combines TRBV19 with TRBJ2-6, with 9 bases lining up with TRBD1. The CDR3 runs 17 residues. Trimming cost V 9 bases and J 0 bases; bases outside gene matches: 9. CDR1 is LNHDA, CDR2 SQIVND, per germline (reference sequence).

The chain couples TRBV6-2 or TRBV6-3 to TRBJ2-7; D is perhaps TRBD2 (5 bases). Germline loops: CDR1 MNHEY, CDR2 SVGEGT. The ends were cut back, 4 bases at V and 0 bases at J, with 10 bases in the middle. This CDR3 contains 14 residues. CDR3 bases: TGTGCCAGCAGTTCCGGACTGACCTCCTACGAGCAGTACTTC. Protein product: CASSSGLTSYEQYF.

The chain joins TRBV5-1 to TRBJ1-1; 10 bases line up with TRBD1. The CDR3 spans 16 residues. V lost 4 bases and J lost 5; bases outside the gene matches: 11. Germline assignment: CDR1 SGHRS and CDR2 YFSETQ. CDR3 protein: CASSRRTGGGPTEAFF. Here the CDR3 DNA reads TGCGCCAGCAGCCGCCGGACAGGGGGTGGACCGACTGAAGCTTTCTTT.

The chain links TRBV5-1 to TRBJ1-2; no definite D call. The germline V gene has CDR1 SGHRS and CDR2 YFSETQ. This CDR3 contains 14 residues. Trimming pared 5 bases from V and 5 bases from J, leaving 16 bases between. For the CDR3, the DNA is TGCGCCAGCAGTTCAGCCTTGAGCGGGTATGGCTACACCTTC. It translates to CASSSALSGYGYTF. The complete variable domain, with remaining parts taken from reference TRBV5-1 and TRBJ1-2, reads KAGVTQTPRYLIKTRGQQVTLSCSPISGHRSVSWYQQTPGQGLQFLFEYFSETQRNKGNFPGRFSGRQFSNSRSEMNVSTLELGDSALYLCASSSALSGYGYTFGSGTRLTVV.